This is a list of T cell receptor beta chains from one sample in a study of identical twins. In TCRdb, the 5' RACE reads were re-called with MiXCR into one record per CDR3 protein. This sample yields some 760,000 distinct CDR3 sequences, of which 15% to 20% are seen a single time; roughly 13% belongs to the top ten. The data were also submitted as part of a second study, on T cells expressing NK-cell markers.

Material: PBMCs. These receptors were taken from a woman between 18 and 29 years old in good health. Each CDR3 is given with its conserved first and last residue. A D gene is named only where the DNA matches it firmly. Rows give clone size only sometimes, using once, few, many, or a class for an expanded clone.

V gene,clone size,J gene,D gene,CDR3 DNA,CDR3 protein
TRBV12-3/TRBV12-4,many,TRBJ2-1,NA,TGTGCCAGCAGTTCCTACAATGAGCAGTTCTTC,CASSSYNEQFF
TRBV6-2/TRBV6-3,few,TRBJ2-7,TRBD2,TGTGCCAGCAGTCATCGGACTAGCCCATACTACGAGCAGTACTTC,CASSHRTSPYYEQYF
TRBV10-3,few,TRBJ1-4,NA,TGTGCCATCAAAGAGTTCCAGGGGATGGGTGAAAAACTGTTTTTT,CAIKEFQGMGEKLFF
TRBV29-1,NA,TRBJ1-2,NA,TGCAGCGTTGAGGGAATAAACTATGGCTACACCTTC,CSVEGINYGYTF
TRBV5-1,many,TRBJ2-3,NA,TGCGCCAGCAGCGCCGGACAAATCACAGATACGCAGTATTTT,CASSAGQITDTQYF
TRBV5-1,NA,TRBJ2-1,TRBD1,TGCGCCAGCAGCCCCCGGGACAGGAAGTACAATGAGCAGTTCTTC,CASSPRDRKYNEQFF
TRBV20-1,NA,TRBJ2-1,TRBD2,TGCAGTGCTAGAACGTGGGAGGGCCACAATGAGCAGTTCTTC,CSARTWEGHNEQFF
TRBV5-1,NA,TRBJ2-3,NA,TGCGCCAGCAGCTTGTATTGGGGCGGCGCAGATACGCAGTATTTT,CASSLYWGGADTQYF
TRBV15,few,TRBJ2-3,TRBD2,TGTGCCACCAGCAGTTGGGGGGGAGGCACAGATACGCAGTATTTT,CATSSWGGGTDTQYF
TRBV20-1,few,TRBJ1-1,NA,TGCAGTGCTTCAAGATCAGAAGCTGAAGCTTTCTTT,CSASRSEAEAFF
TRBV12-3/TRBV12-4,many,TRBJ1-1,NA,TGTGCCAGCAGTTTATTCCTGAACACTGAAGCTTTCTTT,CASSLFLNTEAFF
TRBV20-1,NA,TRBJ2-7,TRBD2,TGCAGTGCGGACGCGGGGGGGAGCTCCTACGAGCAGTACTTC,CSADAGGSSYEQYF
TRBV9,NA,TRBJ2-3,NA,TGTGCCAGCAGCGTGACCAGGGGTCGGGCAGATACGCAGTATTTT,CASSVTRGRADTQYF
TRBV5-1,few,TRBJ2-5,NA,TGCGCCAGCAGATTGACGGATCAAGAGACCCAGTACTTC,CASRLTDQETQYF
TRBV27,NA,TRBJ1-2,TRBD1,TGTGCCAGCAGCCGACAATCGGGACAGGGGGCGTCATTGGTAGGCTACACCTTC,CASSRQSGQGASLVGYTF
TRBV29-1,NA,TRBJ1-1,NA,TGCAGCGTTGAAGATGCGGCGAACACTGAAGCTTTCTTT,CSVEDAANTEAFF
TRBV6-1,NA,TRBJ1-5,NA,TGTGCCAGCAGTGAACAAACACCCTATAGCAATCAGCCCCAGCATTTT,CASSEQTPYSNQPQHF
TRBV27,few,TRBJ2-3,NA,TGTGCCAGCCGATTCGTGGGGGCGGGCCGCACAGATACGCAGTATTTT,CASRFVGAGRTDTQYF
TRBV2,few,TRBJ2-7,TRBD2,TGTGCCAGCAGTGAGAGGGCTAGCGGGGGTCTCTACGAGCAGTACTTC,CASSERASGGLYEQYF
TRBV7-3,few,TRBJ2-1,NA,TGTGCCAGCAGCCCTCGGGCATTGACGCTGTACAATGAGCAGTTCTTC,CASSPRALTLYNEQFF
TRBV20-1,many,TRBJ1-2,NA,TGCAGTGCTAGAGGGATCCAACTATCGCGTGGCTACACCTTC,CSARGIQLSRGYTF
TRBV7-2,few,TRBJ1-1,NA,TGTGCCAGCAGCTTTCGGGGTAGAGAAGCTTTCTTT,CASSFRGREAFF
TRBV20-1,few,TRBJ2-7,TRBD2,TGCAGTGCTAGGCCCCGCCCCACTAGCGGCCGACTATACGAGCAGTACTTC,CSARPRPTSGRLYEQYF
TRBV18,few,TRBJ2-1,TRBD2,TGTGCCAGCTCACCAGGGCTAGCGGGAACAAATGAGCAGTTCTTC,CASSPGLAGTNEQFF
TRBV20-1,NA,TRBJ1-2,TRBD1,TGCAGTCGGGACAGGCTAAACTATGGCTACACCTTC,CSRDRLNYGYTF
TRBV5-1,many,TRBJ1-2,NA,TGCGCCAGCAGCTTGGGACAGCCTCGCAACTATGGCTACACCTTC,CASSLGQPRNYGYTF
TRBV5-1,NA,TRBJ2-1,TRBD1,TGCGCCAGCATGCTGGACAGGGGATACAATGAGCAGTTCTTC,CASMLDRGYNEQFF
TRBV20-1,NA,TRBJ1-2,TRBD1,TGCAGTGCTAACCTACAGGGGGACTATGGCTACACCTTC,CSANLQGDYGYTF
TRBV20-1,once,TRBJ2-4,NA,TGCAGTGCTAGAGACGGGCAGCGGGTTACGTCCAAAAACATTCAGTACTTC,CSARDGQRVTSKNIQYF
TRBV6-2/TRBV6-3,NA,TRBJ2-7,TRBD2,TGTGCCAGCAGTCGTGAGGCACGACTAGCGGGGGGGCCTATACCCTACGAGCAGTACTTC,CASSREARLAGGPIPYEQYF
TRBV6-1,NA,TRBJ2-1,NA,TGTGCCAGCAGTGACCTTAGGGGCCATGAGCAGTTCTTC,CASSDLRGHEQFF
TRBV5-6,NA,TRBJ2-1,NA,TGTGCCAGCAGCTCGTTCCGGGTGGGGGGTTACAATGAGCAGTTCTTC,CASSSFRVGGYNEQFF
TRBV3-1,few,TRBJ2-5,TRBD1,TGTGCCAGCAGCCCCACCCAGGGGGTCCAAGAGACCCAGTACTTC,CASSPTQGVQETQYF
TRBV13,NA,TRBJ1-1,TRBD1,TGTGCCTCCCGGAGGGGGCTTGATGAAGCTTTCTTT,CASRRGLDEAFF
TRBV11-2,NA,TRBJ2-4,NA,TGTGCCAGCAGCTCCCCAGAACAGCTAGCCAAAAACATTCAGTACTTC,CASSSPEQLAKNIQYF
TRBV12-5,few,TRBJ1-1,NA,TGTGCTAGTGGTTTGACCCCACAGGTAACCACTGAAGCTTTCTTT,CASGLTPQVTTEAFF
TRBV11-2,few,TRBJ2-7,TRBD2,TGTGCCAGCAGCTCGGGACTAGCGGGAGTGGGGGAGCAGTACTTC,CASSSGLAGVGEQYF
TRBV6-1,few,TRBJ2-1,TRBD2,TGTGCCACCACCCGACTAGCGGGCGATTGGGATGAGCAGTTCTTC,CATTRLAGDWDEQFF
TRBV20-1,NA,TRBJ2-1,TRBD1,TGCAGTGCTAAGGACAGGGGCTACAATGAGCAGTTCTTC,CSAKDRGYNEQFF
TRBV5-1,NA,TRBJ2-7,NA,TGCGCCAGCAGGAACGCAGGGATCTACGAGCAGTACTTC,CASRNAGIYEQYF
TRBV4-1,NA,TRBJ2-1,NA,TGCGCCAGCGGCAAGGGGGACACCCTCAATGAGCAGTTCTTC,CASGKGDTLNEQFF
TRBV10-1,NA,TRBJ2-6,NA,TGCGCCAAAGACAGGTTACGCCCTGGGGCCAACGTCCTGACTTTC,CAKDRLRPGANVLTF
TRBV6-5,few,TRBJ2-7,TRBD2,TGTGCCAGCAGTTACTCGACCTCCAGCGGGATATCGTACGAGCAGTACTTC,CASSYSTSSGISYEQYF
TRBV7-9,NA,TRBJ2-7,NA,TGTGCCAGCAGCTTCCCCGGGTCGGGCCCGGACTACGAGCAGTACTTC,CASSFPGSGPDYEQYF
TRBV6-5,few,TRBJ2-7,NA,TGTGCCAGCAGTTACACCGGGCCTGACTACGAGCAGTACTTC,CASSYTGPDYEQYF